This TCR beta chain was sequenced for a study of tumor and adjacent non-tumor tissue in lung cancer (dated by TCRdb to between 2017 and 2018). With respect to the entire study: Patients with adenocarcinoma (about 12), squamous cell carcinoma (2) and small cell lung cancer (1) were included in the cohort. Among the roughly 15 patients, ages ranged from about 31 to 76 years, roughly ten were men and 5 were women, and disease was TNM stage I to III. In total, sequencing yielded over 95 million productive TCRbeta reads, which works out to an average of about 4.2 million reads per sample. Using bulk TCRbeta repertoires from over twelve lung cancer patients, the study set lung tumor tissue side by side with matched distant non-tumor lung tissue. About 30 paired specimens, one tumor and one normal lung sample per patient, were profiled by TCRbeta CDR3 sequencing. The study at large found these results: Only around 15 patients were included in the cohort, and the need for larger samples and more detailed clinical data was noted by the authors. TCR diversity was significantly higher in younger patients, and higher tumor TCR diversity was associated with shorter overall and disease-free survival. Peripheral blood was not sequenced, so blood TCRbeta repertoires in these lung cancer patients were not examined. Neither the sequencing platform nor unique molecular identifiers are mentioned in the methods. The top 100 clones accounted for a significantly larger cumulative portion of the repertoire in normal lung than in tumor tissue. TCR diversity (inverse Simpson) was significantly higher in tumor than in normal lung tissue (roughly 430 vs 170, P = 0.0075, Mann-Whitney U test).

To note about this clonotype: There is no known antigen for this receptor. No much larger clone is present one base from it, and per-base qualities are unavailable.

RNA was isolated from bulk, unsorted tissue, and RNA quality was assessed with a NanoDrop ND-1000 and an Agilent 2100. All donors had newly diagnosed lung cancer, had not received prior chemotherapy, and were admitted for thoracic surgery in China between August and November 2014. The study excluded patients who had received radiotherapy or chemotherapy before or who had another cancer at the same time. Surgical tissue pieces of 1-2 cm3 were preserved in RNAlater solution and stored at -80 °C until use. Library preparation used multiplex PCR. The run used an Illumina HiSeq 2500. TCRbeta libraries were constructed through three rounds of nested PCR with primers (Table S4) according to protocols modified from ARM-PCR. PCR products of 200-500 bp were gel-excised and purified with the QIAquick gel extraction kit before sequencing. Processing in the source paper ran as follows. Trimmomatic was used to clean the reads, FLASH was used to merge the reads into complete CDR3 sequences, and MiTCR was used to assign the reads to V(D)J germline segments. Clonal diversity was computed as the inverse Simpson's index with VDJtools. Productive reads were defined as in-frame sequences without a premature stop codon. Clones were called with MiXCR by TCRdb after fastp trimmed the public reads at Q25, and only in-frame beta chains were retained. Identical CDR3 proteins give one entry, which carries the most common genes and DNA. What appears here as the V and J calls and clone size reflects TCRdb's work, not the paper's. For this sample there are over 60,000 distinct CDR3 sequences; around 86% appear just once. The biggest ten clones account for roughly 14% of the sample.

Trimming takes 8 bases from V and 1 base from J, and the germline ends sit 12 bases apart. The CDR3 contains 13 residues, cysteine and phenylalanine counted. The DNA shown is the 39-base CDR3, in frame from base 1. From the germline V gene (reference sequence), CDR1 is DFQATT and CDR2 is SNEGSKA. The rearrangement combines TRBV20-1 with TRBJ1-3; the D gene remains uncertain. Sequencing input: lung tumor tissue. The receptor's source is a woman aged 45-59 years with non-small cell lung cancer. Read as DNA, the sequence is TGCAGTACTAAGCAACGGTCTGGAAACACCATATATTTT. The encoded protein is CSTKQRSGNTIYF.